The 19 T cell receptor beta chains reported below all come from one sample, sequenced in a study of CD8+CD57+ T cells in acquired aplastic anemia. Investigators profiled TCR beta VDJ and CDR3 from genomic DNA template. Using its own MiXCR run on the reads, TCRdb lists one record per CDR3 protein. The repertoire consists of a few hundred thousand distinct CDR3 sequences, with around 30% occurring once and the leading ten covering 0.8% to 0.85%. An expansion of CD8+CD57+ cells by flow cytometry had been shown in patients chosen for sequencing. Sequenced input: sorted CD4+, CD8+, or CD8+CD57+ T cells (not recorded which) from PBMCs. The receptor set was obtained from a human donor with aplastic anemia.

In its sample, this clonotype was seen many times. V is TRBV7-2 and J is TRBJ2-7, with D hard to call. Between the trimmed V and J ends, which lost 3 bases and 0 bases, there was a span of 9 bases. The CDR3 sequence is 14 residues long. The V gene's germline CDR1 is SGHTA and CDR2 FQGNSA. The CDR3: CASSFELTSYEQYF. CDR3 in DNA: TGTGCCAGCAGCTTCGAGCTGACCTCCTACGAGCAGTACTTC. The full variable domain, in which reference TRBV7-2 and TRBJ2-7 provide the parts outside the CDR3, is GAGVSQSPSNKVTEKGKDVELRCDPISGHTALYWYRQSLGQGLEFLIYFQGNSAPDKSGLPSDRFSAERTGGSVSTLTIQRTQQEDSAVYLCASSFELTSYEQYFGPGTRLTVT.

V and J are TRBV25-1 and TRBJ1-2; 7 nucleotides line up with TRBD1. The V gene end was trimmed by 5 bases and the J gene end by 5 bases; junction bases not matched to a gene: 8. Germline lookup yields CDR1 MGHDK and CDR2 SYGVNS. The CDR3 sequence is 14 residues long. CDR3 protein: CASSPQGTVYGYTF. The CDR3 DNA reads TGTGCCAGCAGTCCTCAAGGGACAGTATATGGCTACACCTTC.

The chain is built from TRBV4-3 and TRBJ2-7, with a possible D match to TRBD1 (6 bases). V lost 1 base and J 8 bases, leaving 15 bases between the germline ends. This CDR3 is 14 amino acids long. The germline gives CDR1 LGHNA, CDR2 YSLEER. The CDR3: CASSQATAGAQQYF. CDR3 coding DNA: TGCGCCAGCAGCCAAGCTACGGCAGGGGCCCAGCAGTACTTC.

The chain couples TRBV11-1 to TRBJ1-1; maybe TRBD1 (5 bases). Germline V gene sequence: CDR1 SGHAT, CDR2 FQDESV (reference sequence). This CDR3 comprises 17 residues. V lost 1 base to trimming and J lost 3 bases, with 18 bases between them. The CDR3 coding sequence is TGTGCCAGCAGCTTAGAAGATGGTCAGGGTAGGGACACTGAAGCTTTCTTT. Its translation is CASSLEDGQGRDTEAFF.

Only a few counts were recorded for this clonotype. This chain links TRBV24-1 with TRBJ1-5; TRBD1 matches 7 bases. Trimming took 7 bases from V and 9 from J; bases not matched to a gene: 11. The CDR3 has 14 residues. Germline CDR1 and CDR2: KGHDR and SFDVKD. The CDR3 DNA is TGTGCCACCAGGGGGACAGTAGATTGGAGGCCCCAGCATTTT. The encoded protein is CATRGTVDWRPQHF.

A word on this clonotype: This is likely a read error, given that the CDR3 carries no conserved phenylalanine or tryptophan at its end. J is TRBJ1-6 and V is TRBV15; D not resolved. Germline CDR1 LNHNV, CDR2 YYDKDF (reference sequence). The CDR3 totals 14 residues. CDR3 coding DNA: TGTGCCGCCAGCAGAGATCTATGGAGTTCACCCCTCCACCTT. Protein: CAASRDLWSSPLHL.

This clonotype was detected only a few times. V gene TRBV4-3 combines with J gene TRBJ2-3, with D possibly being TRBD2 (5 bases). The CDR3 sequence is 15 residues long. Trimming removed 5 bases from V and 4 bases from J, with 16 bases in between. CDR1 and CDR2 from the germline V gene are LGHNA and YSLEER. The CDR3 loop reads CASSGYEGFSDTQYF. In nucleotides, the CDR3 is TGCGCCAGCAGCGGATACGAGGGCTTCTCAGATACGCAGTATTTT.

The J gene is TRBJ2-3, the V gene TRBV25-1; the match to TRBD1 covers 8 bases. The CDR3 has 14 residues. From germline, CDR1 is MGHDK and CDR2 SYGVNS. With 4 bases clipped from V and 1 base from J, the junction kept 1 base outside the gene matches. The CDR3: CASSGQGRTDTQYF. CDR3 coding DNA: TGTGCCAGCAGTGGACAGGGGCGCACAGATACGCAGTATTTT.

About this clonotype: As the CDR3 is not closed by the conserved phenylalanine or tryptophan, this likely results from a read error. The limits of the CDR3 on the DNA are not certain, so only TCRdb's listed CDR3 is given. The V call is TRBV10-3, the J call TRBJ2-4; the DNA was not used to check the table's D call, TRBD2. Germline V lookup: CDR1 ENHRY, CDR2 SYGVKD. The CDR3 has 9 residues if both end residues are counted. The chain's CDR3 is CAISEGGGA.

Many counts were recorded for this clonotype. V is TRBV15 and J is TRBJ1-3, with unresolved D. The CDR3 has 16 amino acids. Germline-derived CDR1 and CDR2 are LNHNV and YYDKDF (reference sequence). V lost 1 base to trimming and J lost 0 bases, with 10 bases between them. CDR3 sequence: CATSRGHADSGNTIYF. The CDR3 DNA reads TGTGCCACCAGCAGAGGACACGCCGACTCTGGAAACACCATATATTTT.

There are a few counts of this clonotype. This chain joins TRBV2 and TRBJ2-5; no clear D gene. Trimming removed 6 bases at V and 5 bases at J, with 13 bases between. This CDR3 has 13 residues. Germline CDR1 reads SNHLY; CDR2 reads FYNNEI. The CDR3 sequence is CASSQSGRETQYF. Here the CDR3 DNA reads TGTGCCAGCAGCCAATCCGGTCGGGAGACCCAGTACTTC.

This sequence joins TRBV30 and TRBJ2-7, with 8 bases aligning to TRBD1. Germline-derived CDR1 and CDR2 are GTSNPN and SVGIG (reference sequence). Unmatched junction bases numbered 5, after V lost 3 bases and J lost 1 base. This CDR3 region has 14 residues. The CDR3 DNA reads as TGTGCCTGGAGAACAGGGGGAGAGTCCTACGAGCAGTACTTC. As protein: CAWRTGGESYEQYF. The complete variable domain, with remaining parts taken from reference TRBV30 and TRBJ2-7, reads SQTIHQWPATLVQPVGSPLSLECTVEGTSNPNLYWYRQAAGRGLQLLFYSVGIGQISSEVPQNLSASRPQDRQFILSSKKLLLSDSGFYLCAWRTGGESYEQYFGPGTRLTVT.

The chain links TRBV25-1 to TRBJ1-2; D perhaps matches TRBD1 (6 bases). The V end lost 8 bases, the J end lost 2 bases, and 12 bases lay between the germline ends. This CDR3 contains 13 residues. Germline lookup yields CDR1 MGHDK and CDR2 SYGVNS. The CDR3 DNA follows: TGTGCCAGCCGAGGACAGCTGAACTATGGCTACACCTTC. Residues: CASRGQLNYGYTF.

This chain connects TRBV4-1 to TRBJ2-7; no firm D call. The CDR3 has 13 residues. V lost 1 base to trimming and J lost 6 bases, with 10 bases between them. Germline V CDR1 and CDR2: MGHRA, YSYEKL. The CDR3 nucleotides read TGCGCCAGCAGCCAAGGGGTCCAAAGCGAGCAGTACTTC. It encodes CASSQGVQSEQYF.

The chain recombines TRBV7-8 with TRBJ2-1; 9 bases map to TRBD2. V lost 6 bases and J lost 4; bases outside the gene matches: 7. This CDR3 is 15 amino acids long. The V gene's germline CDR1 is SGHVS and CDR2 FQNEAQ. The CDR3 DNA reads TGTGCCAGCAGGCACCCTAGCGGGGATTACAATGAGCAGTTCTTC. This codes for CASRHPSGDYNEQFF.

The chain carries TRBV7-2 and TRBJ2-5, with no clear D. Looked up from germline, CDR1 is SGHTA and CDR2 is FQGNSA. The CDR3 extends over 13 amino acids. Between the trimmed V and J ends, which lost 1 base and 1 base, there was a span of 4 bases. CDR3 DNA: TGTGCCAGCAGCTTAGGCTTCCAAGAGACCCAGTACTTC. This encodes CASSLGFQETQYF. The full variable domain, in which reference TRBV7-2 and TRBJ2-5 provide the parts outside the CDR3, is GAGVSQSPSNKVTEKGKDVELRCDPISGHTALYWYRQSLGQGLEFLIYFQGNSAPDKSGLPSDRFSAERTGGSVSTLTIQRTQQEDSAVYLCASSLGFQETQYFGPGTRLLVL.

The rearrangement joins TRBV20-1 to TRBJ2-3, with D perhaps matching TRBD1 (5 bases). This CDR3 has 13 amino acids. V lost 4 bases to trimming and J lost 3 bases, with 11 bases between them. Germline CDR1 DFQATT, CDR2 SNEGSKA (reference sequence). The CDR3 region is CSANWGSTDTQYF. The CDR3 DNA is TGCAGTGCTAACTGGGGCAGTACAGATACGCAGTATTTT.

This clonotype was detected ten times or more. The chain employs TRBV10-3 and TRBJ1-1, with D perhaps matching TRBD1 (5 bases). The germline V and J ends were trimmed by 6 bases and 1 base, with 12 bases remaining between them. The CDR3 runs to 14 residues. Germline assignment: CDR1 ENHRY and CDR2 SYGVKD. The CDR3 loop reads CAIRATGTNTEAFF. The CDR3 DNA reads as TGTGCCATCAGAGCGACCGGGACGAACACTGAAGCTTTCTTT.

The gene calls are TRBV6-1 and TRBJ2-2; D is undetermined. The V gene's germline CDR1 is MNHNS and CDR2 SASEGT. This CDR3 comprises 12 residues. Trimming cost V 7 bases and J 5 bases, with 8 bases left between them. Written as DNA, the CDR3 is TGTGCCAGCACTACGGTGACCGGGGAGCTGTTTTTT. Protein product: CASTTVTGELFF.